This TCR beta chain was sequenced during a study of blood T cell repertoires in COVID-19. Turning to the study itself: PBMCs, B-cell-depleted T cells, or T cells were the source of the cDNA or gDNA that made up the material.

Seattle patients were enrolled while actively infected and followed longitudinally. Germline values: CDR1 KGHDR, CDR2 SFDVKD. This CDR3 is 13 amino acids long. V was clipped by 9 bases and J by 0 bases, with 11 bases between them. The method was immunoSEQ multiplex PCR; TCRdb's version includes in-frame clones alone and lacks a portion of them. The table shows 12,000 or so clones, with approximately 70% occurring only once. The sequence came from a man between 60 and 70 years old with COVID-19, enrolled during active disease. Sequencing input: peripheral blood. The chain recombines TRBV24-1 with TRBJ2-7; D gene uncertain. The CDR3: CATRGQDSYEQYF. For the CDR3, the DNA is TGTGCCACCCGTGGGCAGGACTCCTACGAGCAGTACTTC.